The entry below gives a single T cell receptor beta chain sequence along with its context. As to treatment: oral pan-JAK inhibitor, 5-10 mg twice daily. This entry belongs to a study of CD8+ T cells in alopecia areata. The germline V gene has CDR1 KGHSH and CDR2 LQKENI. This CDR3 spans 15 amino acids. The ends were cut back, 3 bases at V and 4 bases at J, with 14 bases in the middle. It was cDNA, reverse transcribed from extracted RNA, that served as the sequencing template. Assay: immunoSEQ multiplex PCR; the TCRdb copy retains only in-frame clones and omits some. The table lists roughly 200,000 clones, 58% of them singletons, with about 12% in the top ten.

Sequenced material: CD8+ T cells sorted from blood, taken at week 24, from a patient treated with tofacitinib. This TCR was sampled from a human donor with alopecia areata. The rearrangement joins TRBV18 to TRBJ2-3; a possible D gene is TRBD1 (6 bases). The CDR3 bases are TGTGCCAGCTCACCGTCCGCAGGGGCCGCAGATACGCAGTATTTT. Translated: CASSPSAGAADTQYF. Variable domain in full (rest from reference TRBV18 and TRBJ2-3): NAGVMQNPRHLVRRRGQEARLRCSPMKGHSHVYWYRQLPEEGLKFMVYLQKENIIDESGMPKERFSAEFPKEGPSILRIQQVVRGDSAAYFCASSPSAGAADTQYFGPGTRLTVL.